This T cell receptor (beta chain) was obtained from a study of cytomegalovirus exposure and HLA in healthy donors. The PCR ran on 60 Vbeta and 13 Jbeta primers. Profiled with immunoSEQ multiplex PCR; TCRdb holds only in-frame clones, not every one. This table has around 210,000 clones, around 77% appearing once. Trimming cost V 2 bases and J 1 base, with 7 bases left between them. This CDR3 comprises 14 residues. The V gene's germline CDR1 is KGHSH and CDR2 LQKENI. The receptor comes from a woman aged 30 to 39 in good health and CMV-seronegative. Sequencing was performed on PBMCs. The chain carries TRBV18 and TRBJ2-3, with D hard to call. In nucleotides, the CDR3 is TGTGCCAGCTCACCAATCTTTGGCACAGATACGCAGTATTTT. Translating it yields CASSPIFGTDTQYF. Full variable domain (rest looked up from reference TRBV18 and TRBJ2-3): NAGVMQNPRHLVRRRGQEARLRCSPMKGHSHVYWYRQLPEEGLKFMVYLQKENIIDESGMPKERFSAEFPKEGPSILRIQQVVRGDSAAYFCASSPIFGTDTQYFGPGTRLTVL.